Below are 12 T cell receptor beta chains sequenced from a single sample in a study of blood T cell repertoires in COVID-19. Repertoires were generated with immunoSEQ multiplex PCR, while TCRdb's copy carries only in-frame clones and drops some. This table has around 620,000 clones, 90% appearing once. What was sequenced was peripheral blood. Receptors originate from a woman under 30 with acute or convalescent COVID-19.

Of note for this clone: Other DNA sequences in this specimen translate into the identical CDR3. The chain carries TRBV6-5 and TRBJ1-5; D unclear. The CDR3 totals 14 residues. V lost 0 bases and J 0 bases, leaving 3 bases between the germline ends. CDR1 is MNHEY and CDR2 is SVGAGI in the germline V gene. The CDR3 loop is CASSYSYSNQPQHF. The DNA for the CDR3 is TGTGCCAGCAGTTACTCGTATAGCAATCAGCCCCAGCATTTT.

The chain joins TRBV7-9 to TRBJ2-7; the D is unclear. This CDR3 contains 13 residues. V was clipped by 1 base and J by 5 bases, with 9 bases between them. Germline CDR1 reads SEHNR; CDR2 reads FQNEAQ (reference sequence). The CDR3 nucleotides read TGTGCCAGCAGCTTAGGACGGGTGGACGAGCAGTACTTC. Its translation: CASSLGRVDEQYF.

The chain uses TRBV6-5 and TRBJ1-2; perhaps TRBD1 as D (5 bases). This CDR3 has 14 amino acids. The V gene lost 0 bases and the J gene lost 6 bases, with 11 bases spanning the gap. CDR1 MNHEY and CDR2 SVGAGI come from the germline V gene. The CDR3 region has the DNA TGTGCCAGCAGTTACTCCCAGGGATCCCATGGCTACACCTTC. This sequence encodes CASSYSQGSHGYTF.

The chain couples TRBV6-5 to TRBJ1-2; the match to TRBD1 covers 9 bases. Losses at the gene ends were 6 bases for V and 5 bases for J; bases not matched to a gene: 7. Germline CDR1 MNHEY, CDR2 SVGAGI. The CDR3 is 14 residues long. DNA for the CDR3: TGTGCCAGCAGACCATGGACAGGGGATTATGGCTACACCTTC. Its protein product is CASRPWTGDYGYTF.

V gene TRBV3-1 (or the pseudogene TRBV3-2) combines with J gene TRBJ1-2; TRBD1 agrees at 7 bases. Germline lookup yields CDR1 LGHDT and CDR2 YNNKEL (reference sequence). The CDR3 runs 14 residues. V shed 2 bases, J shed 8 bases, and the junction held 8 bases outside the gene matches. The CDR3 sequence: CASSQKGSGGGYTF. For the CDR3, the DNA is TGTGCCAGCAGCCAAAAAGGATCAGGGGGAGGCTACACCTTC.

V and J are TRBV5-1 and TRBJ2-3; TRBD2 matches at 7 bases. The V and J ends lost 4 bases and 1 base, in that order; junction bases with no gene match: 6. This CDR3 has 15 residues. Germline CDR1 is SGHRS and CDR2 is YFSETQ. The CDR3 here is CASSNGTKGTDTQYF. CDR3 DNA sequence: TGCGCCAGCAGCAACGGGACTAAAGGCACAGATACGCAGTATTTT.

The V gene is TRBV2, the J gene TRBJ1-2, with unresolved D. V lost 3 bases, J lost 0 bases, and 8 bases lay in between. This CDR3 contains 14 residues. CDR1 and CDR2 from the germline V gene are SNHLY and FYNNEI. The DNA for the CDR3 is TGTGCCAGCAGTGAGGCGGGAGCTAACTATGGCTACACCTTC. It codes for CASSEAGANYGYTF.

This clone is a singleton in its sample. The rearrangement links TRBV28 to TRBJ1-2; 7 bases align to TRBD1. J was trimmed by 0 bases and V by 6 bases; bases with no gene match: 10. CDR1 and CDR2 from the germline V gene are MDHEN and SYDVKM. CDR3 length equals 16 residues. The DNA of the CDR3 is TGTGCCAGCAGCTCGACAGGGCGTAGAGCTAACTATGGCTACACCTTC. Translated: CASSSTGRRANYGYTF.

V usage is TRBV10-2 and J usage is TRBJ1-2, with no clear D. The germline CDR1 and CDR2 sequences are WSHSY and SAAADI. The CDR3 is 14 amino acids. V lost 4 bases to trimming and J lost 0 bases, with 9 bases between them. CDR3 DNA: TGCGCCAGCAGTGGTATTACACCTAACTATGGCTACACCTTC. Translation gives CASSGITPNYGYTF.

This clone has a single count. The V call is TRBV10-3, the J call TRBJ2-7; D remains ambiguous. CDR3 size: 12 residues. CDR1 is ENHRY, CDR2 SYGVKD, per germline. Trimming stripped 8 bases from V and 5 bases from J, with 13 bases between. CDR3 in DNA: TGTGCCATCCGCGGTAGTAACCACGAGCAGTACTTC. As protein: CAIRGSNHEQYF.

This chain uses TRBV4-1 with TRBJ2-7; a weak D match, TRBD1 (5 bases). This CDR3 spans 18 amino acids. V lost 1 base to trimming and J lost 5 bases, with 24 bases between them. Germline V CDR1 and CDR2: MGHRA, YSYEKL. The chain's CDR3 is CASSQGGPLHGARDEQYF. The CDR3 DNA reads as TGCGCCAGCAGCCAAGGGGGCCCTCTACATGGGGCTCGGGACGAGCAGTACTTC.

J is TRBJ1-2 and V is TRBV28; D is uncertain. CDR1 and CDR2 from the germline V gene are MDHEN and SYDVKM. The CDR3 has 13 amino acids. The ends were cut back, 2 bases at V and 10 bases at J, with 14 bases in the middle. DNA of the CDR3: TGTGCCAGCAGTTTACGCACACCTCAGGACTACACCTTC. Protein sequence: CASSLRTPQDYTF.